This T cell receptor (beta chain) appears in the sequencing data of a study of blood T cells in healthy people across ages. A second PCR of 7 to 11 cycles used a sample-barcoded 5' primer and a J-beta primer mix. TCRdb redid the calling of the 5' RACE reads with MiXCR, one entry per CDR3 protein. This table has 500,000 to 700,000 distinct CDR3 sequences, under 30% appearing once. The CDR3 totals 13 residues. Looked up from germline, CDR1 is GTSNPN and CDR2 is SVGIG (reference sequence). Trimming took 4 bases from V and 1 from J, leaving 11 bases between them. The sequenced sample was blood. The rearrangement joins TRBV30 to TRBJ2-7, with a possible D match to TRBD1 (5 bases). This clonotype originated in a woman of 80 years or more in good health. In DNA, the CDR3 is TGTGCCTGGAAAGACAGTCGATCCTACGAGCAGTACTTC. It is translated as CAWKDSRSYEQYF.